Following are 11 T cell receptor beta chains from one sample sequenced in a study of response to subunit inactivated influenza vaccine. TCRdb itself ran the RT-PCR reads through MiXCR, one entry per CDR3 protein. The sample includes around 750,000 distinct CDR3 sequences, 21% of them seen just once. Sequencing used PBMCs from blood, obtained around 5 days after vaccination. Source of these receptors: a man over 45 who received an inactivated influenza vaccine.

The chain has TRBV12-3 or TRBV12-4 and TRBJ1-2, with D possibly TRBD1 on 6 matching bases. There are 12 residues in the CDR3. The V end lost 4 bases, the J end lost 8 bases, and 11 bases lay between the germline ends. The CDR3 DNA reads TGTGCCAGCAGTTCCACAGGGTGGGGCTACACCTTC. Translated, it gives CASSSTGWGYTF.

The CDR3 protein is CSASGTGTFFGKNIQYF. CDR3 in DNA: TGCAGTGCTAGCGGGACAGGTACTTTTTTCGGCAAAAACATTCAGTACTTC. V is TRBV20-1 and J is TRBJ2-4; 8 positions agree with TRBD1. Per the germline V gene, CDR1 is DFQATT and CDR2 is SNEGSKA (reference sequence). V lost 3 bases and J lost 3; bases outside the gene matches: 13. The CDR3 consists of 17 residues.

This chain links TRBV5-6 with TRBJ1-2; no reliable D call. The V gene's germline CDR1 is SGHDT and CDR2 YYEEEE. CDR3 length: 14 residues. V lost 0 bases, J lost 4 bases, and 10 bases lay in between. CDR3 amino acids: CASSLGAATYGYTF. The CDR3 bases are TGTGCCAGCAGCTTGGGGGCGGCAACCTATGGCTACACCTTC.

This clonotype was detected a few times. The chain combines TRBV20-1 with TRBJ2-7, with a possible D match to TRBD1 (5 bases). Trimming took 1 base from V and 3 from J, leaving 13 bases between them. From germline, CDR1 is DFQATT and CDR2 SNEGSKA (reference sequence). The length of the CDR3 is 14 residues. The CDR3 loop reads CSARATGRVYEQYF. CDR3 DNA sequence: TGCAGTGCTAGAGCCACGGGCAGGGTCTACGAGCAGTACTTC.

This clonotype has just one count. CDR3 sequence reads: CAARQGLGEQFF. Written as DNA, the CDR3 is TGTGCCGCCAGGCAGGGATTGGGTGAGCAGTTCTTC. The rearrangement uses TRBV10-3 and TRBJ2-1; D possibly corresponds to TRBD1 (5 bases). Trimming pared 11 bases from V and 9 bases from J, leaving 17 bases between. The CDR3 covers 12 residues. Per the germline V gene, CDR1 is ENHRY and CDR2 is SYGVKD.

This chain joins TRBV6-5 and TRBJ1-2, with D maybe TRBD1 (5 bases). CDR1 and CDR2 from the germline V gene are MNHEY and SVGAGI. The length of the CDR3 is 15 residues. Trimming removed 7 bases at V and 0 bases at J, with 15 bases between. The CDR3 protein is CASNFRGESNYGYTF. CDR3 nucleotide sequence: TGTGCCAGCAATTTTCGGGGGGAATCTAACTATGGCTACACCTTC.

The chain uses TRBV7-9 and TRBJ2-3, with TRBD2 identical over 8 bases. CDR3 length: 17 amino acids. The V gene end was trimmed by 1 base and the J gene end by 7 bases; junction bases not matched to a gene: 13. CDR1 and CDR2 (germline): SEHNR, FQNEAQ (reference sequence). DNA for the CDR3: TGTGCCAGCAGCTTAGTCGGCGGGACTAGAGGGGCAAATACGCAGTATTTT. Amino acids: CASSLVGGTRGANTQYF.

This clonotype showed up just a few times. In nucleotides, the CDR3 is TGCAGTGCTAGTCAGGCAGGGGGCAATTCACCCCTCCACTTT. This translates into CSASQAGGNSPLHF. The chain links TRBV20-1 to TRBJ1-6; 8 bases match TRBD1. The CDR3 totals 14 residues. Unmatched junction bases numbered 5, after V lost 3 bases and J lost 7 bases. CDR1 DFQATT and CDR2 SNEGSKA come from the germline V gene (reference sequence).

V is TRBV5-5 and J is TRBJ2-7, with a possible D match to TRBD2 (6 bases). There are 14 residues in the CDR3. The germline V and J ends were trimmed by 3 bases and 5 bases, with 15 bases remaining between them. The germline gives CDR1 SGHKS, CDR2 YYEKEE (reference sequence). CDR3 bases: TGTGCCAGCAGCTGGCAGGAGGGGATCAACGAGCAGTACTTC. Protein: CASSWQEGINEQYF.

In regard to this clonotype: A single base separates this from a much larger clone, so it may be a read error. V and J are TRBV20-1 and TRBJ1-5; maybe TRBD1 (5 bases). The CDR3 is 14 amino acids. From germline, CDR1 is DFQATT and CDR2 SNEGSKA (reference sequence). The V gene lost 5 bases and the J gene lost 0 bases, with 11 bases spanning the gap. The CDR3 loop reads CSALDTASNQPQHF. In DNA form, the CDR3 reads TGCAGTGCTTTGGACACCGCTAGCAATCAGCCCCAGCATTTT.

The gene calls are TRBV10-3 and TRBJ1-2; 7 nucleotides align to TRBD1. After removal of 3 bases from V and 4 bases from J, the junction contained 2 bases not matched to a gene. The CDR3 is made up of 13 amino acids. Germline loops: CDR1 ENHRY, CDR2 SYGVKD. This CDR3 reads CAISEGGLYGYTF. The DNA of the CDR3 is TGTGCCATCAGTGAAGGGGGCCTCTATGGCTACACCTTC.